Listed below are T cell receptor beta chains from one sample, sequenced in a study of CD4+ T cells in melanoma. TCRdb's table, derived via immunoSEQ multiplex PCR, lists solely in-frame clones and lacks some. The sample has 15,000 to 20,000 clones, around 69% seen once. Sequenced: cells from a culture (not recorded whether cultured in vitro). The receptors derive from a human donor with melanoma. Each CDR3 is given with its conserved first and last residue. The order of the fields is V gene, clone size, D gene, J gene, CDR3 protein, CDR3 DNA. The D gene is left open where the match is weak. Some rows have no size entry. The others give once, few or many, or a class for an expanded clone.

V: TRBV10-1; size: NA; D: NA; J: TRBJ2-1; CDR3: CASSLKQGYEQFF; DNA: TGCGCCAGCAGTCTTAAACAGGGATATGAGCAGTTCTTC
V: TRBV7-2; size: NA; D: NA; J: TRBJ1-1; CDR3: CASSFWGMNTEAFF; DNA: TGTGCCAGCAGCTTTTGGGGGATGAACACTGAAGCTTTCTTT
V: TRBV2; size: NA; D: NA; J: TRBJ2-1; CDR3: CASNPTGMAEQFF; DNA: TGTGCCAGCAACCCGACGGGAATGGCTGAGCAGTTCTTC
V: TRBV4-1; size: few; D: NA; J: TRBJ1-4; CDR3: CASSQRNEKLFF; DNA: TGCGCCAGCAGCCAGAGGAATGAAAAACTGTTTTTT
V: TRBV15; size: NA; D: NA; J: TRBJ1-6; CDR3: CATSRGPARDSPLHF; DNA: TGTGCCACCAGCAGAGGGCCAGCCCGAGATTCACCCCTCCACTTT
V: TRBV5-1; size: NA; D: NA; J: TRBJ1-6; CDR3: CASSSGPTEYNSPLHF; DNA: TGCGCCAGCAGCTCCGGGCCCACTGAGTATAATTCACCCCTCCACTTT
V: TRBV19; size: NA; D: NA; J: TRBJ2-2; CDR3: CASIAGGPGELFF; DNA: TGTGCCAGTATTGCCGGGGGCCCCGGGGAGCTGTTTTTT
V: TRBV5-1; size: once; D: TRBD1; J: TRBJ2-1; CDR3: CASSSLGTGWSDEQFF; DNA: TGCGCCAGCAGCTCTCTCGGGACAGGCTGGTCGGATGAGCAGTTCTTC
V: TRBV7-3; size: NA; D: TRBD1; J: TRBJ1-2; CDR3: CASSLDPGQGIIGYTF; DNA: TGTGCCAGCAGCTTAGACCCGGGACAGGGAATAATTGGCTACACCTTC
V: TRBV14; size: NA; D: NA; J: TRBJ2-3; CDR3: CASSQLAGGDTQYF; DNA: TGTGCCAGCAGCCAACTAGCTGGGGGAGATACGCAGTATTTT
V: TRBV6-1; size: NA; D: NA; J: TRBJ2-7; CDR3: CASSESQGTYEQYF; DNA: TGTGCCAGCAGCGAGTCGCAGGGCACCTACGAGCAGTACTTC
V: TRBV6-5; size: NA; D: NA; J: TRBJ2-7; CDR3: CASSYGRGYEQYF; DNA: TGTGCCAGCAGTTACGGGCGGGGCTACGAGCAGTACTTC
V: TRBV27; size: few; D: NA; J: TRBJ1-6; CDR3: CASNTYTGLGNSPLHF; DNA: TGTGCCAGCAATACCTACACAGGGTTGGGTAATTCACCCCTCCACTTT
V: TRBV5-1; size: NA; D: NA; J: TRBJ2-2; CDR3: CASSPDPNTGELFF; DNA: TGCGCCAGCAGCCCCGACCCGAACACCGGGGAGCTGTTTTTT
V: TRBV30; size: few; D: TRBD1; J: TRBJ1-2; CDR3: CAWSLNAGTEGYGYTF; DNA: TGTGCCTGGAGTCTCAACGCCGGGACAGAGGGTTATGGCTACACCTTC
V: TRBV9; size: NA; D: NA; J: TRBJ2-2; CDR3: CASSVVYGPTGELFF; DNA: TGTGCCAGCAGCGTAGTGTACGGGCCCACCGGGGAGCTGTTTTTT
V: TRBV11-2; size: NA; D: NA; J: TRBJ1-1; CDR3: CASSLEFGRMNTEAFF; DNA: TGTGCCAGCAGCTTAGAGTTCGGCCGGATGAACACTGAAGCTTTCTTT
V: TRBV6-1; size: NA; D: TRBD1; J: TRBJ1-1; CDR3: CASGLDRATEAFF; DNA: TGTGCCAGCGGACTAGACAGGGCCACTGAAGCTTTCTTT
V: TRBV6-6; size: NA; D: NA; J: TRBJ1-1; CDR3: CASSYSQCSEAFF; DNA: TGTGCCAGCAGTTACTCGCAGTGCAGCGAAGCTTTCTTT
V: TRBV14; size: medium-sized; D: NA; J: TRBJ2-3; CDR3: CASSPSVGVSITSDTQYF; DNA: TGTGCCAGCAGCCCCTCAGTTGGTGTCTCTATAACGTCAGATACGCAGTATTTT
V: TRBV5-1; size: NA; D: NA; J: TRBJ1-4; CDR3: CASSAASHEKLFF; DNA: TGCGCCAGCAGCGCAGCATCCCATGAAAAACTGTTTTTT
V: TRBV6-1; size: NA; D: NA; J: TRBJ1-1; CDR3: CASSEAFRGNTEAFF; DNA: TGTGCCAGCAGTGAAGCGTTCCGGGGGAACACTGAAGCTTTCTTT
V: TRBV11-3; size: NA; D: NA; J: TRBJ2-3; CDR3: CASSLDRGTQYF; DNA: TGTGCCAGCAGCTTAGACCGGGGTACGCAGTATTTT
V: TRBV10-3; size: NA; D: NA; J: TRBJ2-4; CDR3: CAISHPQDRNIQYF; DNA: TGTGCCATCAGTCATCCTCAAGACCGAAACATTCAGTACTTC
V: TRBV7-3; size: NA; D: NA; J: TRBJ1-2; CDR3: CASSLTSAYGYTF; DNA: TGTGCCAGCAGCTTAACGTCGGCCTATGGCTACACCTTC
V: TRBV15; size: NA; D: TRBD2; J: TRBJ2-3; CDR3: CATSPFASSGGTDTQYF; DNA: TGTGCCACCAGCCCTTTTGCTTCTAGCGGGGGCACAGATACGCAGTATTTT
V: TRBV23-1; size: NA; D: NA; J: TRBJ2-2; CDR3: CASSQFWASGGAGELFF; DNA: TGCGCCAGCAGTCAATTCTGGGCCTCCGGGGGCGCCGGGGAGCTGTTTTTT
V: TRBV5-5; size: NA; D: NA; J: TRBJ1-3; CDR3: CASSRAGSSGNTIYF; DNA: TGTGCCAGCAGCCGGGCGGGGAGCTCTGGAAACACCATATATTTT
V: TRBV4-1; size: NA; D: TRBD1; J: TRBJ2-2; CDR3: CASSQEITGTGTGELFF; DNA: TGCGCCAGCAGCCAAGAAATCACCGGGACAGGGACCGGGGAGCTGTTTTTT
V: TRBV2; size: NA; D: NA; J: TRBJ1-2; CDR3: CACRLFEGYGYTF; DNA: TGTGCCTGCCGCCTGTTTGAAGGGTACGGCTACACCTTC
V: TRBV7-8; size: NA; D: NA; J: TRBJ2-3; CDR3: CASSFGGDTQYF; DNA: TGTGCCAGCAGCTTCGGGGGAGATACGCAGTATTTT
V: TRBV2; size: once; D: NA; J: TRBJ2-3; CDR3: CAAGYYTDTQYF; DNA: TGTGCAGCAGGGTACTACACAGATACGCAGTATTTT
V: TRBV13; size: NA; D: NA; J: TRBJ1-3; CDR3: CASSFLALSGNTIYF; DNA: TGTGCCAGCAGCTTCCTGGCCCTTTCTGGAAACACCATATATTTT
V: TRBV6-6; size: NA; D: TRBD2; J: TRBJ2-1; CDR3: CASRLSGGAYNEQFF; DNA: TGTGCCAGCAGGCTAAGCGGGGGGGCCTACAATGAGCAGTTCTTC
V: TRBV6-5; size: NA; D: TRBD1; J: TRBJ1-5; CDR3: CASRTGVRQPQHF; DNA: TGTGCCAGCAGGACAGGGGTGAGGCAGCCCCAGCATTTT
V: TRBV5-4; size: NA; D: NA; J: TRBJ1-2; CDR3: CASSFDPVSSGYTF; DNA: TGTGCCAGCAGCTTTGATCCGGTTTCGAGCGGCTACACCTTC
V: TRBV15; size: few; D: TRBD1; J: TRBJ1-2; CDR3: CATSSLDRVGNGYTF; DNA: TGTGCCACCAGCAGCCTAGACAGGGTCGGAAATGGCTACACCTTC